A single sample gave rise to the 3 T cell receptor beta chains below, sequenced in a study of radiation and T cells in renal cell carcinoma. As to time point: blood 2 weeks post-SBRT. This sample's treatment: 15 Gy SBRT to primary tumor, nephrectomy 4 weeks later. Repertoires were generated with immunoSEQ multiplex PCR, while TCRdb's copy carries only in-frame clones and drops some. The table has 120,000 or so clones, approximately 80% seen once. Material: blood, obtained from a patient whose treatment included radiotherapy and nephrectomy. Receptor source: a woman aged 55-70 years with renal cell carcinoma.

The gene calls are TRBV27 and TRBJ2-5; D gene unclear. Trimming cost V 4 bases and J 7 bases, with 10 bases left between them. CDR1 MNHEY and CDR2 SMNVEV come from the germline V gene (reference sequence). This CDR3 contains 12 residues. The CDR3 region has the DNA TGTGCCAGCAGTTCCCCGGGCCGGACCCAGTACTTC. It encodes CASSSPGRTQYF.

This sequence joins TRBV5-1 and TRBJ1-1; D gene unclear. V was shortened by 0 bases and J by 5 bases, with 11 bases between the two germline ends. Germline V gene sequence: CDR1 SGHRS, CDR2 YFSETQ. This CDR3 contains 14 residues. CDR3 sequence reads: CASSLAVGMTEAFF. Written as DNA, the CDR3 is TGCGCCAGCAGCTTGGCGGTAGGGATGACTGAAGCTTTCTTT.

In the case of this clone: Other DNA sequences in the same sample also yield this CDR3. V is TRBV4-1 and J is TRBJ1-2; D is unclear. The V and J ends lost 0 bases and 5 bases respectively, with 10 bases between them. The CDR3 is made up of 14 amino acids. Germline loops: CDR1 MGHRA, CDR2 YSYEKL. CDR3 DNA: TGCGCCAGCAGCCAAGAAGGCGGAGGATATGGCTACACCTTC. Protein product: CASSQEGGGYGYTF.